Listed here are 30 T cell receptor beta chains from one sample, sequenced in a study of tumour-infiltrating T cells in Burkitt lymphoma. Assay: immunoSEQ multiplex PCR; the TCRdb copy retains only in-frame clones and omits some. This sample has approximately 2,500 clones; about 14% occur once, and the top ten carry about 14%. Material for sequencing was tumor tissue. All receptors derive from a human donor with Burkitt lymphoma.

Written as DNA, the CDR3 is TGTGCCAGCACCCTTCAGGGTCCCTACACTGAAGCTTTCTTT. It yields the protein CASTLQGPYTEAFF. The chain couples TRBV7-9 to TRBJ1-1; possibly TRBD1 for D (5 bases). The V gene's germline CDR1 is SEHNR and CDR2 FQNEAQ (reference sequence). Between the trimmed V and J ends, which lost 7 bases and 3 bases, there was a span of 15 bases. The CDR3 runs 14 residues.

This clone was seen a few times. This chain connects TRBV5-1 to TRBJ2-3, with D perhaps TRBD2 (6 bases). V dropped 4 bases and J dropped 2 bases, with 11 bases sitting between them. The CDR3 covers 14 residues. Germline lookup yields CDR1 SGHRS and CDR2 YFSETQ. The CDR3 here is CASSPGLYTDTQYF. The CDR3 bases are TGCGCCAGCAGCCCGGGACTTTACACAGATACGCAGTATTTT.

This chain joins TRBV4-2 and TRBJ2-2; D might be TRBD2 (6 bases). CDR1 is LGHNA, CDR2 YNFKEQ, per germline. V lost 0 bases to trimming and J lost 3 bases, with 11 bases between them. CDR3 length: 16 residues. The CDR3 sequence: CASSQEGGTYTGELFF. CDR3 DNA sequence: TGTGCCAGCAGCCAAGAAGGCGGGACCTACACCGGGGAGCTGTTTTTT.

The genes are TRBV28 and TRBJ1-6; D is uncertain. Germline CDR1 MDHEN, CDR2 SYDVKM. V shed 3 bases and J shed 1 base, with 10 bases lying between them. The CDR3 loop spans 16 amino acids. In DNA, the CDR3 is TGTGCCAGCAGTTTGTGGGGATTGTCCTATAATTCACCCCTCCACTTT. Its protein product is CASSLWGLSYNSPLHF.

The CDR3 DNA follows: TGTGCCAGCAGCTTAGCGGGACGGAGAACGTTGTTTTTT. Protein sequence: CASSLAGRRTLFF. The rearrangement links TRBV7-9 to TRBJ1-4, with D perhaps matching TRBD1 (5 bases). There are 13 residues in the CDR3. V lost 0 bases to trimming and J lost 15 bases, with 14 bases between them. Germline CDR1 and CDR2: SEHNR and FQNEAQ (reference sequence).

This clone was observed a handful of times. The chain links TRBV10-3 to TRBJ2-7; perhaps TRBD1 as D (5 bases). The CDR3 is 13 residues long. The V gene's germline CDR1 is ENHRY and CDR2 SYGVKD. Trimming took off 4 bases at V and 4 bases at J, with 11 bases between the two ends. CDR3 coding DNA: TGTGCCATCAGTGTTCAGGGAAGTTACGAGCAGTACTTC. Residues: CAISVQGSYEQYF.

A few counts support this clone. The rearrangement joins TRBV4-1 to TRBJ2-5, with 10 bases aligning to TRBD1. With V trimmed by 4 bases and J by 3 bases, 11 bases remained unmatched. The CDR3 extends over 17 amino acids. Germline V CDR1 and CDR2: MGHRA, YSYEKL. The CDR3 spells CASSLALGTGVEETQYF. The CDR3 DNA reads TGCGCCAGCAGCCTAGCCCTTGGGACAGGGGTTGAAGAGACCCAGTACTTC.

The chain joins TRBV10-1 to TRBJ2-3; 9 bases match TRBD2. Trimming removed 3 bases from V and 6 bases from J; junction bases left unmatched: 10. Germline V gene sequence: CDR1 WNHNN, CDR2 SYGVQD (reference sequence). This CDR3 comprises 16 residues. The CDR3 region is CASSDSGTSQSDTQYF. CDR3 sequence (DNA): TGCGCCAGCAGTGATTCCGGGACTAGCCAGTCGGATACGCAGTATTTT.

CDR3 DNA: TGCGCCAGCAGCTTAGCGGGGGGGCCACCCGGGGAGCTGTTTTTT. Amino acids: CASSLAGGPPGELFF. The chain links TRBV5-1 to TRBJ2-2; the match to TRBD2 covers 10 bases. Germline V gene data show CDR1 as SGHRS and CDR2 as YFSETQ. The CDR3 has 15 amino acids. V lost 2 bases and J lost 6; bases outside the gene matches: 4. The full variable domain, its missing parts supplied by reference TRBV5-1 and TRBJ2-2, is KAGVTQTPRYLIKTRGQQVTLSCSPISGHRSVSWYQQTPGQGLQFLFEYFSETQRNKGNFPGRFSGRQFSNSRSEMNVSTLELGDSALYLCASSLAGGPPGELFFGEGSRLTVL.

This clone was recorded a few times. This chain uses TRBV10-1 with TRBJ1-1; D is unclear. Per the germline V gene, CDR1 is WNHNN and CDR2 is SYGVQD (reference sequence). V shed 3 bases and J shed 1 base, with 6 bases lying between them. The CDR3 is 13 residues long. CDR3 in DNA: TGCGCCAGCAGTGATTTTGGGAACACTGAAGCTTTCTTT. Amino acids: CASSDFGNTEAFF.

This clone was recorded a few times. V gene TRBV20-1 combines with J gene TRBJ2-1; unclear D gene. The germline gives CDR1 DFQATT, CDR2 SNEGSKA (reference sequence). Between the trimmed V and J ends, which lost 3 bases and 8 bases, there was a span of 8 bases. The CDR3 is 11 amino acids. DNA of the CDR3: TGCAGTGCTAGGAGGTGGGATGAGCAGTTCTTC. Translating it yields CSARRWDEQFF.

About this clone itself: One end of the junction fails to match germline, which may point to a read error. The rearrangement uses TRBV4-2 and TRBJ1-1; tentative D call: TRBD1 (5 bases). Germline CDR1 and CDR2: LGHNA and YNFKEQ. The CDR3 is 14 residues long. The CDR3 nucleotides are TGTGCCAGCAGCCGCCCAAGGGGAAACACTGAAGTTTTCTTT. It encodes CASSRPRGNTEVFF.

The rearrangement links TRBV7-6 to TRBJ2-2, with 7 positions matching TRBD1. The germline V gene encodes CDR1 SGHVS and CDR2 FNYEAQ. There are 15 residues in the CDR3. The junction had 2 bases not matched to a gene; V was cut back by 4 bases and J by 0 bases. DNA of the CDR3: TGTGCCAGCAGCTACGGGACAGCGAACACCGGGGAGCTGTTTTTT. Amino acids: CASSYGTANTGELFF.

This clone was seen more than once but under ten times. The gene calls are TRBV14 and TRBJ1-1; D call uncertain. CDR1 and CDR2 from the germline V gene are SGHDN and FVKESK. V gave up 4 bases and J gave up 4 bases, with 22 bases separating them. The CDR3 length is 17 residues. The CDR3 bases are TGTGCCAGCAGCCTCCAAACTCCAGGAGTCAGGAGCACTGAAGCTTTCTTT. It yields the protein CASSLQTPGVRSTEAFF.

The rearrangement links TRBV18 to TRBJ1-1; D is uncertain. The germline V gene has CDR1 KGHSH and CDR2 LQKENI. The CDR3 spans 13 residues. V was shortened by 0 bases and J by 1 base, with 3 bases between the two germline ends. In nucleotides, the CDR3 is TGTGCCAGCTCACCACCGGGGAACACTGAAGCTTTCTTT. This sequence encodes CASSPPGNTEAFF.

This clone has just a few counts. The chain combines TRBV15 with TRBJ1-2; TRBD1 matches at 8 bases. This CDR3 comprises 16 residues. The V and J ends lost 4 bases and 5 bases, in that order; junction bases with no gene match: 12. Per germline, CDR1 LNHNV and CDR2 YYDKDF (reference sequence). CDR3 residues: CATSTFLGTGDYGYTF. In DNA, the CDR3 is TGTGCCACCAGCACATTCTTGGGGACAGGCGATTATGGCTACACCTTC.

The V and J genes are TRBV19 and TRBJ2-1, with D hard to call. V lost 3 bases to trimming and J lost 10 bases, with 7 bases between them. This CDR3 region has 11 residues. Germline V gene lookup returns CDR1 LNHDA and CDR2 SQIVND (reference sequence). The CDR3 DNA is TGTGCCAGTAGTATGGGCGGCGAGCAGTTCTTC. Translated, it gives CASSMGGEQFF.

The chain joins TRBV5-1 to TRBJ2-7, with 7 bases that match TRBD1. The germline CDR1 and CDR2 sequences are SGHRS and YFSETQ. This CDR3 has 15 amino acids. V was clipped by 1 base and J by 4 bases; unmatched bases: 8. Written as DNA, the CDR3 is TGCGCCAGCAGCTTGACGGGACAGTTTGCTTACGAGCAGTACTTC. It specifies CASSLTGQFAYEQYF.

The chain has TRBV4-1 and TRBJ1-5; D is ambiguous. The CDR3 sequence is 14 residues long. Trimming removed 1 base at V and 6 bases at J, with 10 bases between. CDR1 is MGHRA, CDR2 YSYEKL, per germline. CDR3 sequence (DNA): TGCGCCAGCAGCCAAGCTGAATCAGGTCAGCCCCAGCATTTT. Translated: CASSQAESGQPQHF.

The chain links TRBV7-9 to TRBJ2-5, with a possible D match to TRBD1 (6 bases). V was pared by 3 bases and J by 5 bases, with 16 bases between. The CDR3 is 15 amino acids. Germline values: CDR1 SEHNR, CDR2 FQNEAQ (reference sequence). CDR3 nucleotide sequence: TGTGCCAGCAGCTTTTATGGGACACGTATGGAGACCCAGTACTTC. Amino acid sequence: CASSFYGTRMETQYF.

V usage is TRBV29-1 and J usage is TRBJ2-1; D unresolved. CDR1 and CDR2 from the germline V gene are SQVTM and ANQGSEA. Trimming stripped 1 base from V and 7 bases from J, with 5 bases between. The CDR3 runs 11 residues. The CDR3 loop reads CSVEGGNEQFF. The CDR3 DNA reads as TGCAGCGTTGAAGGGGGAAATGAGCAGTTCTTC.

The chain recombines TRBV6-6 with TRBJ1-4; TRBD1 matches 9 bases. V shed 5 bases, J shed 4 bases, and the junction held 8 bases outside the gene matches. This CDR3 region has 16 residues. Germline V CDR1 and CDR2: MNHNY, SVGAGI (reference sequence). The CDR3 DNA is TGTGCCAGCAGTAGAAACACAGGGGGCCTTAATGAAAAACTGTTTTTT. Translated, it gives CASSRNTGGLNEKLFF.

This clone was found a few times. Relative to the germline gene, one junction end is altered; a read error may explain this. The gene calls are TRBV20-1 and TRBJ2-4, with 7 bases identical to TRBD2. The germline V gene has CDR1 DFQATT and CDR2 SNEGSKA (reference sequence). The CDR3 spans 11 residues. CDR3 in DNA: TGCAGTGCTAGGGCGGGGGTCCGGTGGAGCTTC. It codes for CSARAGVRWSF.

The chain uses TRBV5-4 and TRBJ2-7; D uncertain. Trimming left V 5 bases short and J 2 bases short, with 5 bases between. CDR3 length equals 11 residues. Germline values: CDR1 SGHNT, CDR2 YYREEE (reference sequence). In DNA form, the CDR3 reads TGTGCCAGCAGTTCAACCTACGAGCAGTACTTC. Translation: CASSSTYEQYF.

This clone is large within its sample. The chain combines TRBV30 with TRBJ1-1, with 7 positions matching TRBD1. The germline V gene has CDR1 GTSNPN and CDR2 SVGIG (reference sequence). With V trimmed by 4 bases and J by 1 base, 0 bases remained unmatched. The CDR3 has 12 amino acids. CDR3 loop: CAWTGGNTEAFF. DNA for the CDR3: TGTGCCTGGACAGGGGGGAACACTGAAGCTTTCTTT.

The chain is built from TRBV6-6 and TRBJ2-3; D may be TRBD2 (6 bases). V was pared by 5 bases and J by 2 bases, with 14 bases between. Germline V gives CDR1 MNHNY, CDR2 SVGAGI (reference sequence). This CDR3 is built from 15 residues. The CDR3 loop is CASSTSGLHTDTQYF. The CDR3 bases are TGTGCCAGCAGTACCTCGGGACTCCACACAGATACGCAGTATTTT.

This clone has only a few counts. The V call is TRBV28, the J call TRBJ1-2; 9 positions agree with TRBD1. The CDR3 sequence is 14 residues long. J gave up 5 bases and V 3 bases, and 4 bases lay outside the gene matches. Germline CDR1 reads MDHEN; CDR2 reads SYDVKM. In nucleotides, the CDR3 is TGTGCCAGCAGTTTGGGGACAGGGAGGTATGGCTACACCTTC. Its protein product is CASSLGTGRYGYTF.

This chain joins TRBV30 and TRBJ2-5; 10 bases are shared with TRBD2. Per the germline V gene, CDR1 is GTSNPN and CDR2 is SVGIG (reference sequence). The V and J ends lost 0 bases and 1 base, in that order; junction bases with no gene match: 5. The length of the CDR3 is 16 residues. The CDR3 protein is CAWSVPRTSGQETQYF. In DNA, the CDR3 is TGTGCCTGGAGTGTACCTCGGACTAGCGGCCAAGAGACCCAGTACTTC.

This clone was counted between two and nine times. The gene calls are TRBV13 and TRBJ2-6; TRBD1 might be the D (6 bases). Germline V gene sequence: CDR1 PRHDT, CDR2 FYEKMQ (reference sequence). V lost 4 bases and J 2 bases, leaving 9 bases between the germline ends. This CDR3 is 15 amino acids long. The CDR3 bases are TGTGCCAGCAGCTACAGGGATCCTGGGGCCAACGTCCTGACTTTC. Protein sequence: CASSYRDPGANVLTF.

This clone was seen more than once but under ten times. The J gene is TRBJ1-2, the V gene TRBV7-9; TRBD1 matches at 12 bases. The CDR3 is made up of 18 amino acids. V lost 5 bases, J lost 4 bases, and 14 bases stayed unmatched. Germline CDR1 reads SEHNR; CDR2 reads FQNEAQ (reference sequence). CDR3 loop: CASSGPPGQGARGYGYTF. The CDR3 DNA follows: TGTGCCAGCAGCGGACCGCCGGGACAGGGGGCGCGGGGCTATGGCTACACCTTC.